This T cell receptor (beta chain) was obtained from a study of identical twins. Findings and limits, study-wide: Whereas memory repertoires showed no such difference, abundant cord blood beta clonotypes carried fewer insertions.

This clonotype was picked up a small number of times. The antigen remains undetermined. Trimming took 4 bases from V and 6 from J; bases not matched to a gene: 7. The CDR3 covers 14 residues. From germline, CDR1 is SGHRS and CDR2 YFSETQ. In TCRdb, the 5' RACE reads were re-called with MiXCR into one record per CDR3 protein. The table shows approximately 490,000 distinct CDR3 sequences, with about 20% occurring only once. These data also formed part of another study, on yellow fever vaccine responses in identical twins.

The source of this sequence is a woman aged 18 to 35 in good health. The specimen was CD4+ T cells sorted from blood. The gene calls are TRBV5-1 and TRBJ1-5; 7 bases are a match to TRBD1. The DNA of the CDR3 is TGCGCCAGCAGCCGAGGGACAGAGGGTCAGCCCCAGCATTTT. This sequence encodes CASSRGTEGQPQHF.